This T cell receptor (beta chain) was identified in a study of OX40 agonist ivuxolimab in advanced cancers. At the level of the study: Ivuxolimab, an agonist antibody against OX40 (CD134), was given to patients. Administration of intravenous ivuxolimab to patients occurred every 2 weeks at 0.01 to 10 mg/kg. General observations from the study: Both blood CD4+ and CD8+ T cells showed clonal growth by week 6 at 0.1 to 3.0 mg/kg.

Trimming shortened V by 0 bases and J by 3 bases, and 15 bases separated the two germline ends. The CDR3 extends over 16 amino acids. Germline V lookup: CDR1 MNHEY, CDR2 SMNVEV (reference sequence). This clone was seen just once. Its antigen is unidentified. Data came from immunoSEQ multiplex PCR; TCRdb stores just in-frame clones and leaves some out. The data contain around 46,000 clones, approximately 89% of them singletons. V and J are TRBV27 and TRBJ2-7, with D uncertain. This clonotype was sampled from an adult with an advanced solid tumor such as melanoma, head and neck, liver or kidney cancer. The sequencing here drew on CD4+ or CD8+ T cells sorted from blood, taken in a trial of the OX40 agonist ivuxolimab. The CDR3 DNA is TGTGCCAGCAGTTTATCTAACTCCCCAAGGAACTACGAGCAGTACTTC. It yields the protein CASSLSNSPRNYEQYF.